Each of the 17 T cell receptor beta chains below was sequenced from the same sample in a study of blood T cell repertoires in COVID-19. Profiling relied on immunoSEQ multiplex PCR, and the TCRdb table lists in-frame clones only, not all of them. The sample holds roughly 520,000 clones, around nine tenths seen once. The specimen sequenced was PBMCs or T cells enriched from blood (not recorded which). These receptors were collected from a woman aged 40-49 years who had recovered from COVID-19.

The V and J genes are TRBV6-2 or TRBV6-3 and TRBJ2-4; 12 nucleotides agree with TRBD2. The germline V gene has CDR1 MNHEY and CDR2 SVGEGT. The CDR3 is 17 residues long. V lost 0 bases, J lost 6 bases, and 6 bases stayed unmatched. CDR3 protein: CASSYSGLAGEINIQYF. In DNA form, the CDR3 reads TGTGCCAGCAGTTACTCGGGACTAGCGGGTGAGATAAACATTCAGTACTTC.

The chain combines TRBV24-1 with TRBJ1-4; TRBD1 matches at 9 bases. Looked up from germline, CDR1 is KGHDR and CDR2 is SFDVKD. With V trimmed by 5 bases and J by 8 bases, 14 bases remained unmatched. The length of the CDR3 is 17 residues. The CDR3 is CATSARPRTGEREKLFF. Written as DNA, the CDR3 is TGTGCCACCAGTGCCCGTCCCAGGACAGGGGAGCGCGAAAAACTGTTTTTT.

The chain uses TRBV7-9 and TRBJ2-3; D is unclear. Trimming took off 5 bases at V and 0 bases at J, with 12 bases between the two ends. The CDR3 is 15 amino acids. CDR1 and CDR2 from the germline V gene are SEHNR and FQNEAQ (reference sequence). CDR3 region: CASSVDDFSTDTQYF. The DNA for the CDR3 is TGTGCCAGCAGCGTCGACGACTTTAGCACAGATACGCAGTATTTT.

The chain has TRBV28 and TRBJ2-1; 8 nucleotides align to TRBD1. CDR1 is MDHEN and CDR2 is SYDVKM in the germline V gene. The length of the CDR3 is 20 residues. V shed 5 bases and J 0 bases; nucleotides not matched to a gene: 18. This chain's CDR3 is CASSDSGGALQGSSYNEQFF. In DNA form, the CDR3 reads TGTGCCAGCAGTGATTCAGGGGGCGCGCTGCAGGGAAGCTCCTACAATGAGCAGTTCTTC.

The chain joins TRBV2 to TRBJ2-1; 12 bases map to TRBD2. The V and J ends lost 6 bases and 6 bases, in that order; junction bases with no gene match: 0. From germline, CDR1 is SNHLY and CDR2 FYNNEI. The CDR3 runs 13 residues. The CDR3 DNA sequence: TGTGCCAGCAGGGGACTAGCGGGCAATGAGCAGTTCTTC. It specifies CASRGLAGNEQFF.

This sequence joins TRBV19 and TRBJ2-5; TRBD1 agrees at 9 bases. V lost 9 bases, J lost 5 bases, and 7 bases stayed unmatched. This CDR3 comprises 13 residues. Germline lookup yields CDR1 LNHDA and CDR2 SQIVND (reference sequence). The CDR3 DNA is TGTGCCAGCGGGACAGGGCTCGGGGAGACCCAGTACTTC. Residues: CASGTGLGETQYF.

The chain is built from TRBV10-1 and TRBJ2-7; D is perhaps TRBD1 (5 bases). Germline V gene lookup returns CDR1 WNHNN and CDR2 SYGVQD (reference sequence). Trimming removed 2 bases from V and 11 bases from J, with 16 bases in between. The CDR3 has 13 amino acids. The CDR3 protein is CASSERVQGQEYF. Written as DNA, the CDR3 is TGCGCCAGCAGTGAGAGAGTTCAGGGCCAGGAGTACTTC.

The rearrangement joins TRBV7-2 to TRBJ1-2; D unclear. Germline CDR1 is SGHTA and CDR2 is FQGNSA. The CDR3 runs to 13 residues. The V gene lost 3 bases and the J gene lost 4 bases, with 9 bases spanning the gap. CDR3 residues: CASSFSSLYGYTF. As DNA, the CDR3 is TGTGCCAGCAGCTTTAGCAGTCTCTATGGCTACACCTTC.

The rearrangement uses TRBV7-2 and TRBJ2-2, with D perhaps TRBD2 (6 bases). The V end was cut by 1 base, the J end by 0 bases, with 9 bases between. This CDR3 is built from 16 residues. Looked up from germline, CDR1 is SGHTA and CDR2 is FQGNSA. CDR3 nucleotides: TGTGCCAGCAGCTTAGAGGGCGGGACGAACACCGGGGAGCTGTTTTTT. As protein: CASSLEGGTNTGELFF.

This clone was detected only once. The chain couples TRBV14 to TRBJ2-7; the D is unclear. Trimming cost V 4 bases and J 1 base, with 14 bases left between them. The CDR3 spans 15 residues. CDR1 is SGHDN and CDR2 is FVKESK in the germline V gene. The CDR3 reads CASSLDSFFSYEQYF. In nucleotides, the CDR3 is TGTGCCAGCAGCCTCGACTCCTTTTTTTCCTACGAGCAGTACTTC.

The CDR3 spells CASSVPPGTGPGELFF. CDR3 DNA: TGTGCCAGCAGCGTCCCTCCCGGGACAGGGCCCGGGGAGCTGTTTTTT. This chain connects TRBV9 to TRBJ2-2, with 9 bases lining up with TRBD1. CDR3 length equals 16 residues. With 2 bases clipped from V and 6 bases from J, the junction kept 8 bases outside the gene matches. CDR1 and CDR2 (germline): SGDLS, YYNGEE.

The genes are TRBV25-1 and TRBJ1-3; D gene ambiguous. V lost 2 bases and J lost 4, with 12 bases in between. Germline CDR1 and CDR2: MGHDK and SYGVNS. CDR3 length: 15 residues. CDR3 region: CASSETRLAGNTIYF. The CDR3 DNA follows: TGTGCCAGCAGTGAAACGAGGCTGGCCGGAAACACCATATATTTT.

The rearrangement joins TRBV28 to TRBJ2-7; D unclear. V was cut by 5 bases and J by 4 bases, with 3 bases left in between. Germline V gene data show CDR1 as MDHEN and CDR2 as SYDVKM. CDR3 length equals 10 residues. CDR3 residues: CASSLYEQYF. The CDR3 DNA is TGTGCCAGCAGTCTTTACGAGCAGTACTTC. The full variable domain, completed using reference TRBV28 and TRBJ2-7, is DVKVTQSSRYLVKRTGEKVFLECVQDMDHENMFWYRQDPGLGLRLIYFSYDVKMKEKGDIPEGYSVSREKKERFSLILESASTNQTSMYLCASSLYEQYFGPGTRLTVT.

V usage is TRBV6-1 and J usage is TRBJ1-2; 8 nucleotides agree with TRBD1. With 0 bases clipped from V and 8 bases from J, the junction kept 5 bases outside the gene matches. The CDR3 is made up of 14 amino acids. CDR1 and CDR2 (germline): MNHNS, SASEGT. The CDR3 DNA follows: TGTGCCAGCAGTGAAGCGGGACAGGTGGGGGGCTACACCTTC. Translation: CASSEAGQVGGYTF.

This chain connects TRBV18 to TRBJ2-7; 11 bases fit TRBD2. Per the germline V gene, CDR1 is KGHSH and CDR2 is LQKENI. The V segment lost 3 bases and the J segment 3 bases; nucleotides outside the gene matches: 1. The CDR3 consists of 14 residues. The CDR3 sequence: CASSPGLAVYEQYF. The CDR3 nucleotides are TGTGCCAGCTCACCGGGACTAGCGGTCTACGAGCAGTACTTC.

This clone was recorded only once. The rearrangement uses TRBV7-2 and TRBJ1-2, with TRBD1 matching over 7 bases. The germline CDR1 and CDR2 sequences are SGHTA and FQGNSA. Trimming cost V 3 bases and J 4 bases; bases outside gene matches: 8. This CDR3 contains 15 residues. The DNA of the CDR3 is TGTGCCAGCAGCTTGAGACAGGGAGGAGGCTATGGCTACACCTTC. It specifies CASSLRQGGGYGYTF.

V and J are TRBV19 and TRBJ2-7, with 10 bases lining up with TRBD1. There are 17 residues in the CDR3. J was trimmed by 3 bases and V by 0 bases; bases with no gene match: 8. The germline V gene has CDR1 LNHDA and CDR2 SQIVND (reference sequence). CDR3 loop: CASSIEIGWDRGYEQYF. In nucleotides, the CDR3 is TGTGCCAGTAGTATAGAGATTGGGTGGGACAGGGGCTACGAGCAGTACTTC.